A selection of T cell receptor beta chains follows, all from one sample in a study of shared T cell receptors in the human thymus. Assay: immunoSEQ multiplex PCR; the TCRdb copy retains only in-frame clones and omits some. The repertoire holds some 660,000 clones, with 70% to 90% as singletons. The data also belong to a second study, concerning human thymus T cells.

The sample was thymocytes. The receptors were sampled from a boy in the first two years of life with a congenital heart defect. The CDR3 runs from the conserved cysteine through the conserved F or W. The D gene is left open where the match is weak. Rows give clone size only sometimes, using once, few, many, or a class for an expanded clone.

j_call v_call cdr3_length clone_size d_call cdr3_aa cdr3_nt
TRBJ1-2 TRBV28 14 NA NA CASSFPGFDYGYTF TGTGCCAGCAGTTTTCCAGGGTTTGACTATGGCTACACCTTC
TRBJ2-1 TRBV5-4 12 NA TRBD1 CASSFQGAEQFF TGTGCCAGCAGCTTTCAGGGGGCTGAGCAGTTCTTC
TRBJ2-7 TRBV27 16 NA TRBD1 CASFPSSTGVSGEQYF TGTGCCAGCTTCCCATCATCCACAGGGGTCAGTGGCGAGCAGTACTTC
TRBJ2-1 TRBV19 16 NA TRBD2 CASSFTRDYRPNEQFF TGTGCCAGTAGCTTTACGCGGGACTACCGCCCGAATGAGCAGTTCTTC
TRBJ2-7 TRBV7-2 15 few NA CASSHPELMIYEQYF TGTGCCAGCAGCCACCCTGAGCTCATGATCTACGAGCAGTACTTC
TRBJ2-3 TRBV5-6 14 NA NA CASSFGLSTDTQYF TGTGCCAGCAGCTTTGGACTAAGCACAGATACGCAGTATTTT
TRBJ2-6 TRBV27 17 NA TRBD1 CASSPRDSDSGANVLTF TGTGCCAGCAGCCCACGGGACAGCGACTCTGGGGCCAACGTCCTGACTTTC
TRBJ2-2 TRBV6-5 16 NA TRBD2 CASSYRAGWDTGELFF TGTGCCAGCAGTTACCGAGCGGGATGGGACACCGGGGAGCTGTTTTTT
TRBJ2-7 TRBV12-5 13 NA NA CASGSSGDYEQYF TGTGCTAGTGGTTCCTCCGGGGACTACGAGCAGTACTTC
TRBJ2-4 TRBV5-1 20 NA TRBD1 CASSLVRVGTDLLAKNIQYF TGCGCCAGCAGCTTGGTTAGGGTGGGGACAGATCTACTAGCCAAAAACATTCAGTACTTC
TRBJ1-6 TRBV4-3 17 few NA CASSQDRVGQENSPLHF TGCGCCAGCAGCCAAGACAGGGTGGGCCAAGAAAATTCCCCCCTCCACTTT
TRBJ1-5 TRBV30 15 once NA CAWSRHPNSNQPQHF TGTGCCTGGAGTCGACACCCAAATAGCAATCAGCCCCAGCATTTT
TRBJ2-7 TRBV7-2 17 NA TRBD1 CASSPKPDRVEDYEQYF TGTGCCAGCAGCCCCAAGCCAGACAGGGTGGAAGACTACGAGCAGTACTTC
TRBJ1-3 TRBV2 16 NA TRBD1 CASGRDRGVTGNTIYF TGTGCCAGCGGGCGGGACAGGGGCGTTACTGGAAACACCATATATTTT
TRBJ2-6 TRBV27 14 NA NA CASSFRLGANVLTF TGTGCCAGCAGTTTCAGGCTTGGGGCCAACGTCCTGACTTTC
TRBJ1-4 TRBV7-9 19 NA NA CASSFFRDTEVLGDEKLFF TGTGCCAGCAGCTTCTTCCGGGACACCGAGGTATTAGGGGACGAAAAACTGTTTTTT
TRBJ2-2 TRBV6-5 16 once TRBD2 CASSYWGLAGVGELFF TGTGCCAGCAGTTACTGGGGACTAGCGGGGGTCGGGGAGCTGTTTTTT
TRBJ2-5 TRBV5-4 16 NA NA CASSLSNSSYQETQYF TGTGCCAGCAGCTTGAGCAACTCATCGTACCAAGAGACCCAGTACTTC
TRBJ1-1 TRBV11-3 13 NA NA CASSWAGNTEAFF TGTGCCAGCAGCTGGGCGGGGAACACTGAAGCTTTCTTT
TRBJ2-1 TRBV30 15 NA TRBD2 CAWSLNDSKTSRRLF TGTGCCTGGAGTCTCAACGACAGTAAGACTAGCAGACGCCTCTTC
TRBJ1-2 TRBV5-6 15 NA TRBD1 CASSWGDRGNYGYTF TGTGCCAGCAGCTGGGGGGACAGGGGAAACTATGGCTACACCTTC
TRBJ2-2 TRBV9 13 NA NA CASSDRVTGELFF TGTGCCAGCAGCGACAGGGTTACCGGGGAGCTGTTTTTT
TRBJ2-3 TRBV7-6 15 NA NA CASSFPTGKTDTQYF TGTGCCAGCAGCTTTCCGACAGGAAAGACAGATACGCAGTATTTT
TRBJ2-6 TRBV10-3 15 NA NA CAISDGSSGANVLTF TGTGCCATCAGTGACGGTTCCTCTGGGGCCAACGTCCTGACTTTC
TRBJ2-7 TRBV7-9 15 NA NA CASSSGAGSSYEQYF TGTGCCAGCAGCTCAGGTGCGGGAAGCTCCTACGAGCAGTACTTC
TRBJ2-5 TRBV4-2 16 NA TRBD2 CASSHIVASGKETQYF TGTGCCAGCAGCCATATTGTGGCTAGCGGGAAAGAGACCCAGTACTTC
TRBJ2-1 TRBV5-6 15 once TRBD1 CASSASGTGENEQFF TGTGCCAGCAGCGCATCCGGGACAGGGGAAAATGAGCAGTTCTTC
TRBJ2-2 TRBV7-9 19 few NA CASSDQPPGQSVNTGELFF TGTGCCAGCAGCGACCAACCCCCGGGACAATCAGTGAACACCGGGGAGCTGTTTTTT
TRBJ1-2 TRBV19 16 NA NA CASSITLGGYGYGYTF TGTGCCAGTAGTATAACTTTAGGGGGATACGGCTATGGCTACACCTTC
TRBJ1-2 TRBV7-9 14 NA TRBD1 CASTRDRRDYGYTF TGTGCCAGCACTAGGGACAGGCGCGACTATGGCTACACCTTC
TRBJ2-7 TRBV10-1 15 NA TRBD2 CASRWTSGPHLEQYF TGCGCCAGCAGATGGACTAGCGGGCCGCATCTCGAGCAGTACTTC
TRBJ2-7 TRBV6-5 16 NA TRBD2 CASSYGGRRPFCEQYF TGTGCCAGCAGTTACGGCGGGAGAAGACCTTTTTGCGAGCAGTACTTC
TRBJ1-2 TRBV6-1 16 NA NA CASSEKGQNPNYGYTF TGTGCCAGCAGTGAAAAGGGGCAGAACCCAAACTATGGCTACACCTTC
TRBJ2-7 TRBV10-3 15 NA NA CAIMPRLGPADEQYF TGTGCCATCATGCCCAGACTAGGCCCTGCGGACGAGCAGTACTTC
TRBJ1-1 TRBV4-1 14 NA NA CASSQEAGVTEAFF TGCGCCAGCAGCCAAGAGGCCGGGGTAACTGAAGCTTTCTTT
TRBJ1-3 TRBV9 14 NA NA CASSVGRERNTIYF TGTGCCAGCAGCGTAGGGAGGGAGAGAAACACCATATATTTT
TRBJ2-7 TRBV9 14 once TRBD2 CASSVAGGWNEQYF TGTGCCAGCAGCGTAGCGGGAGGCTGGAACGAGCAGTACTTC
TRBJ1-2 TRBV10-3 14 NA TRBD1 CAISDSGQNYGYTF TGTGCCATCAGTGATTCGGGACAGAATTATGGCTACACCTTC
TRBJ2-1 TRBV5-6 18 NA TRBD2 CASSLLAGCASSYNEQFF TGTGCCAGCAGCTTACTAGCGGGGTGTGCTAGCTCCTACAATGAGCAGTTCTTC
TRBJ2-7 TRBV28 13 NA NA CASSPGMRYEQYF TGTGCCAGCAGCCCAGGGATGCGCTACGAGCAGTACTTC
TRBJ1-1 TRBV27 16 NA TRBD1 CASIIAGGQGNTEAFF TGTGCCAGCATCATAGCGGGGGGACAGGGGAACACTGAAGCTTTCTTT
TRBJ1-5 TRBV15 18 NA NA CATSRVIPTGYSNQPQHF TGTGCCACCAGCAGAGTCATTCCCACAGGGTATAGCAATCAGCCCCAGCATTTT
TRBJ2-5 TRBV14 15 NA TRBD2 CASSALAGEQETQYF TGTGCCAGCAGCGCATTAGCGGGGGAGCAAGAGACCCAGTACTTC
TRBJ2-7 TRBV4-3 19 NA TRBD1 CASSQEQGGTGGPSYEQYF TGCGCCAGCAGCCAAGAACAGGGCGGGACAGGGGGCCCCTCCTACGAGCAGTACTTC
TRBJ2-7 TRBV5-6 15 few NA CASSVTVYPFAEQCF TGTGCCAGCAGCGTCACAGTATATCCTTTCGCCGAGCAGTGCTTC
TRBJ2-2 TRBV15 18 NA TRBD2 CATSARERDIGRSGELFF TGTGCCACCAGCGCTAGAGAGCGGGATATTGGACGGTCCGGGGAGCTGTTTTTT
TRBJ2-3 TRBV5-1 15 once TRBD2 CASSFSGRQSDTQYF TGCGCCAGCAGCTTTAGCGGGAGACAGTCAGATACGCAGTATTTT
TRBJ2-7 TRBV4-1 18 NA NA CASSQEAGGETSSYEQYF TGCGCCAGCAGCCAAGAAGCGGGCGGGGAAACAAGCTCCTACGAGCAGTACTTC
TRBJ2-7 TRBV9 15 NA TRBD2 CASSVASGLDYEQYF TGTGCCAGCAGCGTAGCCTCCGGACTAGACTACGAGCAGTACTTC
TRBJ2-2 TRBV6-6 16 few NA CASSYWQGGNTGELFF TGTGCCAGCAGTTATTGGCAGGGCGGTAACACCGGGGAGCTGTTTTTT
TRBJ2-1 TRBV5-1 16 NA TRBD2 CASSLTLAGVGNEQFF TGCGCCAGCAGCTTGACACTGGCGGGAGTGGGCAATGAGCAGTTCTTC
TRBJ2-7 TRBV10-3 19 NA TRBD1 CAISSHPDRPLDITYEQYF TGTGCCATCAGTTCCCATCCGGACAGGCCCCTCGATATTACCTACGAGCAGTACTTC